This record looks at one TCR beta chain sequence and its context. Its antigen is unknown. The sample belongs to a study of cytomegalovirus exposure and HLA in healthy donors. Study-level background: Unique TCR beta sequences numbering some 110 million came from around 180 million T cells in an earlier analysis. Study-level points and caveats: Another analysis was done later, and it associated around 17,000 TCR beta sequences with HLA alleles at 0.05 false discovery rate. Later genetic work tied a missense DCLRE1C variant to beta-chain V and J trimming.

Every donor was a healthy person donating bone marrow. Researchers ran the PCR with 60 Vbeta and 13 Jbeta primers. Method: immunoSEQ multiplex PCR; TCRdb's copy keeps in-frame clones and lacks some. There are around 200,000 clones in the sample, with approximately 0.8% held by the top ten. The V end lost 4 bases, the J end lost 1 base, and 10 bases lay between the germline ends. The CDR3 is 14 residues long. Looked up from germline, CDR1 is MNHNS and CDR2 is SASEGT. The clonotype comes from a woman under 30 in good health and CMV-seropositive. V is TRBV6-1 and J is TRBJ2-5; tentatively, D is TRBD2 (6 bases). The sample comprised PBMCs. In DNA, the CDR3 is TGTGCCAGCAGTGCGGGCGGGATCCAAGAGACCCAGTACTTC. This translates into CASSAGGIQETQYF.